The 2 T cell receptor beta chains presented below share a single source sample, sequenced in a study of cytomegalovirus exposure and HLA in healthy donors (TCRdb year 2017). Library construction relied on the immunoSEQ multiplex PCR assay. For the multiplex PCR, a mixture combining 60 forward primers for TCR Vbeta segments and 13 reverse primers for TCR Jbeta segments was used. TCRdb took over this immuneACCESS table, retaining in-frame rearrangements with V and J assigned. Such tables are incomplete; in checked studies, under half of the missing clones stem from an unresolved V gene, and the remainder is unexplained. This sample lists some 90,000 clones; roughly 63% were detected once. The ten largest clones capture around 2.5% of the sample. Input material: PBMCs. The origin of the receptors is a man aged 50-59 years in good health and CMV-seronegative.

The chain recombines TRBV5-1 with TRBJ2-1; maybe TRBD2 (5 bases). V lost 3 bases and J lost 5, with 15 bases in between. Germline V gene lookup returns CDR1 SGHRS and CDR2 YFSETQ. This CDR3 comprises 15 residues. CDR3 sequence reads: CASSSRTGRNNEQFF. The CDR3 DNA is TGCGCCAGCAGCTCCAGGACTGGACGAAACAATGAGCAGTTCTTC. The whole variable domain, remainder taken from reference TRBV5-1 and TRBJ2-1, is KAGVTQTPRYLIKTRGQQVTLSCSPISGHRSVSWYQQTPGQGLQFLFEYFSETQRNKGNFPGRFSGRQFSNSRSEMNVSTLELGDSALYLCASSSRTGRNNEQFFGPGTRLTVL.

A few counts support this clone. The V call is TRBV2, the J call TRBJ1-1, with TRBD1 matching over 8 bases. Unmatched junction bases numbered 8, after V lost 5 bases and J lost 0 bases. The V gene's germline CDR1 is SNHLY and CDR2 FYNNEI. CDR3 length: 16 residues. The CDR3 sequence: CASSTGTGRMNTEAFF. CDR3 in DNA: TGTGCCAGCAGTACCGGGACAGGCCGGATGAACACTGAAGCTTTCTTT.